One sample yielded the 16 T cell receptor beta chains listed below, sequenced in a study of cytomegalovirus exposure and HLA in healthy donors. Vbeta (60) and Jbeta (13) primers were used in the PCR. The repertoire was sequenced with immunoSEQ multiplex PCR; TCRdb's copy has only in-frame clones and lacks some. The profile covers some 93,000 clones, with approximately 9% appearing a single time and just over 5% taken by the ten largest. The sample taken for sequencing was PBMCs. Receptors originate from a man aged 45 to 65 in good health and CMV-seropositive.

The V and J genes are TRBV7-9 and TRBJ2-1, with 8 positions matching TRBD2. Per germline, CDR1 SEHNR and CDR2 FQNEAQ (reference sequence). This CDR3 comprises 14 residues. V lost 3 bases, J lost 5 bases, and 3 bases stayed unmatched. The CDR3 protein is CASSFSGTNNEQFF. As DNA, the CDR3 is TGTGCCAGCAGCTTTAGCGGGACAAACAATGAGCAGTTCTTC.

This sequence joins TRBV6-6 and TRBJ1-3, with TRBD1 identical over 10 bases. Germline-derived CDR1 and CDR2 are MNHNY and SVGAGI (reference sequence). CDR3 length equals 14 residues. Unmatched junction bases numbered 9, after V lost 8 bases and J lost 8 bases. CDR3 sequence: CASRSRDRGDTIYF. CDR3 nucleotides: TGTGCCAGCCGGTCTCGGGACAGGGGAGACACCATATATTTT.

This clone was found a few times. The rearrangement joins TRBV5-4 to TRBJ2-3; D perhaps matches TRBD2 (6 bases). V shed 4 bases and J shed 1 base, with 7 bases lying between them. From germline, CDR1 is SGHNT and CDR2 YYREEE (reference sequence). This CDR3 has 13 residues. The CDR3 reads CASSPSGTDTQYF. As DNA, the CDR3 is TGTGCCAGCAGCCCTAGCGGCACAGATACGCAGTATTTT.

This clone has only a few counts. The chain uses TRBV2 and TRBJ2-2, with no clear D. The V gene lost 6 bases and the J gene lost 4 bases, with 6 bases spanning the gap. Germline lookup yields CDR1 SNHLY and CDR2 FYNNEI. The CDR3 is 12 residues long. CDR3 residues: CASSALTGELFF. The CDR3 bases are TGTGCCAGCAGCGCGCTCACCGGGGAGCTGTTTTTT.

V is TRBV9 and J is TRBJ1-2; TRBD1 aligns across 7 bases. Per the germline V gene, CDR1 is SGDLS and CDR2 is YYNGEE. V lost 3 bases, J lost 4 bases, and 12 bases stayed unmatched. CDR3 length: 16 residues. CDR3 sequence: CASSGHRGKGPYGYTF. CDR3 coding DNA: TGTGCCAGCAGCGGACACAGGGGCAAGGGCCCCTATGGCTACACCTTC.

With regard to this clone: One junction end does not reproduce the germline sequence, and a read error may be involved. The rearrangement links TRBV4-1 to TRBJ1-1, with a tentative D call TRBD1 (5 bases). The CDR3 runs 12 residues. Germline values: CDR1 MGHRA, CDR2 YSYEKL. The CDR3 is CASSQGGTGAFF. CDR3 coding DNA: TGCGCCAGCAGCCAAGGAGGGACTGGAGCTTTCTTT.

The chain carries TRBV2 and TRBJ1-1; no reliable D call. Germline V gives CDR1 SNHLY, CDR2 FYNNEI. V lost 2 bases to trimming and J lost 5 bases, with 9 bases between them. The CDR3 sequence is 13 residues long. CDR3 DNA sequence: TGTGCCAGCAGTGAATGGGCTCGGACTGAAGCTTTCTTT. This gives the protein CASSEWARTEAFF.

In this sample, this clone turned up a few times. The gene calls are TRBV29-1 and TRBJ1-1; maybe TRBD1 (5 bases). The CDR3 is 12 amino acids. Germline-derived CDR1 and CDR2 are SQVTM and ANQGSEA. The V gene lost 5 bases and the J gene lost 2 bases, with 9 bases spanning the gap. Written as DNA, the CDR3 is TGCAGCGTTAACCAGGGAAACACTGAAGCTTTCTTT. Encoded protein: CSVNQGNTEAFF.

This chain uses TRBV18 with TRBJ2-5, with D perhaps matching TRBD2 (6 bases). Looked up from germline, CDR1 is KGHSH and CDR2 is LQKENI. The CDR3 is made up of 15 amino acids. V shed 0 bases and J shed 1 base, with 9 bases lying between them. The CDR3 DNA follows: TGTGCCAGCTCACCACCCGCTAGCGCCCAAGAGACCCAGTACTTC. Its translation is CASSPPASAQETQYF.

The chain recombines TRBV28 with TRBJ2-3; D uncertain. This CDR3 comprises 12 residues. Trimming took off 7 bases at V and 1 base at J, with 6 bases between the two ends. From germline, CDR1 is MDHEN and CDR2 SYDVKM. CDR3 loop: CASKTRTDTQYF. In DNA, the CDR3 is TGTGCCAGCAAAACTCGCACAGATACGCAGTATTTT.

The chain employs TRBV27 and TRBJ1-1; 12 bases are shared with TRBD1. The junction had 17 bases not matched to a gene; V was cut back by 10 bases and J by 5 bases. The germline gives CDR1 MNHEY, CDR2 SMNVEV (reference sequence). The CDR3 is 17 amino acids. In nucleotides, the CDR3 is TGTGCCACCAGGCGGGGGACAGGGGGCACCGACGGGACTGAAGCTTTCTTT. Translation: CATRRGTGGTDGTEAFF.

The V call is TRBV5-4, the J call TRBJ2-2; a possible D gene is TRBD2 (5 bases). The V and J ends lost 4 bases and 4 bases respectively, with 17 bases between them. The CDR3 has 16 residues. CDR1 and CDR2 (germline): SGHNT, YYREEE (reference sequence). The CDR3 nucleotides are TGTGCCAGCAGCCGAGGGCGGGTTACGACCACCGGGGAGCTGTTTTTT. This gives the protein CASSRGRVTTTGELFF.

This clone has more than one count but fewer than ten. The chain uses TRBV9 and TRBJ2-1, with TRBD2 identical over 9 bases. This CDR3 has 15 amino acids. J was trimmed by 6 bases and V by 0 bases; bases with no gene match: 4. From germline, CDR1 is SGDLS and CDR2 YYNGEE. The CDR3 reads CASSVGPSGTNEQFF. CDR3 coding DNA: TGTGCCAGCAGCGTAGGTCCTAGCGGGACCAATGAGCAGTTCTTC. The full variable domain, with the rest looked up from reference TRBV9 and TRBJ2-1, is DSGVTQTPKHLITATGQRVTLRCSPRSGDLSVYWYQQSLDQGLQFLIQYYNGEERAKGNILERFSAQQFPDLHSELNLSSLELGDSALYFCASSVGPSGTNEQFFGPGTRLTVL.

This clone was seen a few times. At one boundary the junction diverges from the germline segment, which might be a read error. J is TRBJ2-6 and V is TRBV18; 7 nucleotides match TRBD2. From germline, CDR1 is KGHSH and CDR2 LQKENI. The CDR3 has 13 residues. The CDR3 reads CASSPGGGNVLTF. CDR3 nucleotides: TGTGCCAGCTCACCAGGGGGGGGCAACGTCCTGACTTTC.

This clone appeared a few times. The chain joins TRBV5-4 to TRBJ2-5; TRBD2 agrees at 13 bases. Trimming cost V 4 bases and J 5 bases; bases outside gene matches: 11. The germline V gene has CDR1 SGHNT and CDR2 YYREEE (reference sequence). This CDR3 contains 17 residues. CDR3 protein: CASSPPGLAGSGETQYF. The CDR3 bases are TGTGCCAGCAGCCCTCCGGGACTAGCGGGAAGTGGGGAGACCCAGTACTTC.

This clone has only a few counts. The chain carries TRBV27 and TRBJ2-3, with D tentatively TRBD1 (5 bases). This CDR3 has 14 amino acids. Trimming stripped 5 bases from V and 1 base from J, with 10 bases between. Germline CDR1 MNHEY, CDR2 SMNVEV (reference sequence). The CDR3 spells CASSRWGGTDTQYF. The DNA of the CDR3 is TGTGCCAGCAGTCGATGGGGCGGCACAGATACGCAGTATTTT.